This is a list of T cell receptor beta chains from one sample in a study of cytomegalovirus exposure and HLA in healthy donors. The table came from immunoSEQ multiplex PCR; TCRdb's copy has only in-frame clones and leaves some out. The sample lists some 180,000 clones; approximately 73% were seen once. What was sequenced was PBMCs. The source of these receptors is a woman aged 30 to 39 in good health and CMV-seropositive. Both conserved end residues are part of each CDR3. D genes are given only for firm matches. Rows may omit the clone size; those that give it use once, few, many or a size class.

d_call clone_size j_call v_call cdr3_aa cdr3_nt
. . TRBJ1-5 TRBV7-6 CASSPREGVYSNQPQHF TGTGCCAGCAGCCCTCGTGAGGGGGTTTATAGCAATCAGCCCCAGCATTTT
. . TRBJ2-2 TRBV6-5 CASSYSGGEELFF TGTGCCAGCAGTTACTCGGGCGGGGAGGAGCTGTTTTTT
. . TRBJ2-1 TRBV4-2 CASSPRTDYNEQFF TGTGCCAGCAGCCCACGGACAGACTACAATGAGCAGTTCTTC
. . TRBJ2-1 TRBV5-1 CASSPGDGSSYNEQFF TGCGCCAGCAGCCCAGGGGATGGGAGCTCCTACAATGAGCAGTTCTTC
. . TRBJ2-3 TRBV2 CASSFTDTQYF TGTGCCAGCAGCTTCACAGATACGCAGTATTTT
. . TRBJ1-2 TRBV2 CASRGEHYGYTF TGTGCCAGCAGAGGAGAGCACTATGGCTACACCTTC
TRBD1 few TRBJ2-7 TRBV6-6 CASSYARGQDEQYF TGTGCCAGCAGTTATGCCAGGGGGCAGGACGAGCAGTACTTC
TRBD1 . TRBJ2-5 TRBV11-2 CASRPPGQGIETQYF TGTGCCAGCAGACCTCCGGGACAGGGGATAGAGACCCAGTACTTC
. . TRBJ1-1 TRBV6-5 CASSGGIHVNTEAFF TGTGCCAGCAGTGGAGGGATACACGTGAACACTGAAGCTTTCTTT
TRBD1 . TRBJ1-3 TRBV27 CASSRDRGLSGNTIYF TGTGCCAGCAGCCGGGACAGGGGTCTCTCTGGAAACACCATATATTTT
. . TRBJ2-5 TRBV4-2 CASSQKGINQETQYF TGTGCCAGCAGCCAGAAGGGGATCAACCAAGAGACCCAGTACTTC
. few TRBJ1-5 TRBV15 CATSRDGAGMSNQPQHF TGTGCCACCAGCAGAGATGGGGCAGGCATGAGCAATCAGCCCCAGCATTTT
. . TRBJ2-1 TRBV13 CASSFMGAGNEQFF TGTGCCAGCAGCTTTATGGGGGCTGGCAATGAGCAGTTCTTC
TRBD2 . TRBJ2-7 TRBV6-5 CASSYSGGGSYEQYF TGTGCCAGCAGTTACTCGGGGGGGGGTTCCTACGAGCAGTACTTC
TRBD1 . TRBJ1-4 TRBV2 CASGGTVEKLFF TGTGCCAGCGGGGGGACAGTTGAAAAACTGTTTTTT
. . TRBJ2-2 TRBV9 CASSVEGGGYTGELFF TGTGCCAGCAGCGTAGAGGGCGGGGGCTACACCGGGGAGCTGTTTTTT
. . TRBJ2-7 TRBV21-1 CASSKKTAILSYEQYF TGTGCCAGCAGCAAAAAGACAGCCATTCTCTCCTACGAGCAGTACTTC
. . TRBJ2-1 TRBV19 CASSIARGNEQFF TGTGCCAGTAGTATAGCAAGGGGGAATGAGCAGTTCTTC
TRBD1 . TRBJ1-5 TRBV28 CASSFRGTGTVNQPQHF TGTGCCAGCAGTTTTCGAGGTACCGGGACAGTAAATCAGCCCCAGCATTTT
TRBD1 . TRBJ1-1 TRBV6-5 CASRQGGPTEAFF TGTGCCAGCAGGCAGGGGGGACCCACTGAAGCTTTCTTT
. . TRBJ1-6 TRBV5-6 CASSLGDSGSPLHF TGTGCCAGCAGCTTGGGGGACTCGGGTTCACCCCTCCACTTT
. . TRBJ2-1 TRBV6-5 CASSYWQGGRNEQFF TGTGCCAGCAGTTACTGGCAGGGGGGCAGAAATGAGCAGTTCTTC
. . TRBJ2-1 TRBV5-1 CASSLRGGGNNEQFF TGCGCCAGCAGCTTGAGGGGGGGCGGGAACAATGAGCAGTTCTTC
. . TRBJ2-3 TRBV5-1 CASSLGLAGGRDTQYF TGCGCCAGCAGCTTGGGTTTAGCAGGGGGGCGAGATACGCAGTATTTT
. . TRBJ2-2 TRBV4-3 CASSPRDMGFGELFF TGCGCCAGCAGCCCCCGGGACATGGGCTTTGGGGAGCTGTTTTTT
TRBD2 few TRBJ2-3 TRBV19 CASSIGLAGRSTDTQYF TGTGCCAGTAGTATTGGGCTAGCGGGGAGATCCACAGATACGCAGTATTTT
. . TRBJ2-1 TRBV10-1 CASSEWRGGPNEQFF TGCGCCAGCAGTGAGTGGAGGGGGGGGCCCAATGAGCAGTTCTTC
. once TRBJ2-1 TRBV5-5 CASSLGGPPFYNEQFF TGTGCCAGCAGCTTGGGCGGCCCACCCTTCTACAATGAGCAGTTCTTC
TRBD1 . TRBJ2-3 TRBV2 CASSAGQGRGTDTQYF TGTGCCAGCAGCGCTGGACAGGGCCGGGGCACAGATACGCAGTATTTT
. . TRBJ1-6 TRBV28 CASISRGNSPLHF TGTGCCAGCATTAGCAGGGGTAATTCACCCCTCCACTTT
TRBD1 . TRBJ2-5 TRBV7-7 CASSPRDRGQETQYF TGTGCCAGCAGCCCCCGGGACAGGGGACAAGAGACCCAGTACTTC